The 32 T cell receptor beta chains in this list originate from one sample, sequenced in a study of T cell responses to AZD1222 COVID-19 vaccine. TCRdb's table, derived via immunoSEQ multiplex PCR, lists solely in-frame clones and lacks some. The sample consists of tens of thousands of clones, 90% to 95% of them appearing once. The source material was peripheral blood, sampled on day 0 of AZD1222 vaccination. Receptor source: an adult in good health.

The CDR3 here is CASSLALRAGPSTDTQYF. CDR3 bases: TGTGCCAGCAGCTTAGCGCTGAGAGCGGGGCCTAGCACAGATACGCAGTATTTT. The chain couples TRBV11-1 to TRBJ2-3; 7 nucleotides align to TRBD2. Germline V lookup: CDR1 SGHAT, CDR2 FQDESV (reference sequence). V trimming: 0 bases; J trimming: 0 bases; junction bases outside the gene matches: 9. The CDR3 covers 18 residues.

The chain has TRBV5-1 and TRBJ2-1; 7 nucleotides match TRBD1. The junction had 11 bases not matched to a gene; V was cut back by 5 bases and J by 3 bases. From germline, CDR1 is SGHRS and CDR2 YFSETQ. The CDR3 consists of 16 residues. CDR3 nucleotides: TGCGCCAGCAGTCAAGACCCGGGACAGAACTACAATGAGCAGTTCTTC. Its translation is CASSQDPGQNYNEQFF.

The CDR3, as DNA: TGTGCCAGCAGTCCAGGGGGCCGCAATCAGCCCCAGCATTTT. It yields the protein CASSPGGRNQPQHF. V gene TRBV27 combines with J gene TRBJ1-5, with 8 nucleotides matching TRBD1. Trimming at V came to 5 bases and at J to 2 bases, leaving 2 bases not matched to a gene. Looked up from germline, CDR1 is MNHEY and CDR2 is SMNVEV (reference sequence). The CDR3 is made up of 14 amino acids.

The CDR3 coding sequence is TGTGCCTGGAGTGTCGGACAGCCTGAAGCTTTCTTT. Amino acid sequence: CAWSVGQPEAFF. The chain has TRBV30 and TRBJ1-1, with D possibly matching TRBD1 (6 bases). The CDR3 length is 12 residues. Deletions cut 0 bases from V and 6 bases from J, with 8 bases between. Germline V gene lookup returns CDR1 GTSNPN and CDR2 SVGIG (reference sequence).

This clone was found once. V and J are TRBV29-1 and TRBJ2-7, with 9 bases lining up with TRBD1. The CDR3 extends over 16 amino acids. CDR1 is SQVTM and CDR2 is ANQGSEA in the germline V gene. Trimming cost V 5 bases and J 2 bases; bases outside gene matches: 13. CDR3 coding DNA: TGCAGCGTTTCCGGACAGGGGATTGGAAAGGCCTACGAGCAGTACTTC. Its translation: CSVSGQGIGKAYEQYF.

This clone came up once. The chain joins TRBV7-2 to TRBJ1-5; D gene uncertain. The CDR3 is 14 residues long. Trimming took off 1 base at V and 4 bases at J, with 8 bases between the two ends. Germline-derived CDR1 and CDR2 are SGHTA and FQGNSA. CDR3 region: CASSLGSRNQPQHF. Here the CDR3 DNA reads TGTGCCAGCAGCTTAGGTTCCAGGAATCAGCCCCAGCATTTT.

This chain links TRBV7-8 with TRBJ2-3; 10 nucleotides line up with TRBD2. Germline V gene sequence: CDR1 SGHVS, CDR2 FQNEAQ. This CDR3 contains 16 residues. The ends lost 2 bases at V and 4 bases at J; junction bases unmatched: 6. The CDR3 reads CASSLLAGVSADTQYF. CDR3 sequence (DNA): TGTGCCAGCAGCTTACTAGCGGGGGTCTCTGCAGATACGCAGTATTTT.

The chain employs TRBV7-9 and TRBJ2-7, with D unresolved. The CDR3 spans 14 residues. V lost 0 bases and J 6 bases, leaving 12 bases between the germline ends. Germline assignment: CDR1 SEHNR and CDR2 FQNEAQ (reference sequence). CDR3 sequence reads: CASSLAGNLREQYF. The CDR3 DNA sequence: TGTGCCAGCAGCTTAGCAGGTAACCTTCGCGAGCAGTACTTC.

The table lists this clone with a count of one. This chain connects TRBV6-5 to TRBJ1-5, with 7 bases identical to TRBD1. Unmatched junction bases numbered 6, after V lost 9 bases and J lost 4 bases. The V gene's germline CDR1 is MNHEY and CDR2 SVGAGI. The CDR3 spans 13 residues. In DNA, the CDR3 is TGTGCCAGTGGACAGGAGCTTAATCAGCCCCAGCATTTT. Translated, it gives CASGQELNQPQHF.

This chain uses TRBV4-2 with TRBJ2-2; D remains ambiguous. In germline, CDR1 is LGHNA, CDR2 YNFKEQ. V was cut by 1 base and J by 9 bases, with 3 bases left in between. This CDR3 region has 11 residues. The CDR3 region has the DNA TGTGCCAGCAGCCAAGCGCGGGAGCTGTTTTTT. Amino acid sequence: CASSQARELFF.

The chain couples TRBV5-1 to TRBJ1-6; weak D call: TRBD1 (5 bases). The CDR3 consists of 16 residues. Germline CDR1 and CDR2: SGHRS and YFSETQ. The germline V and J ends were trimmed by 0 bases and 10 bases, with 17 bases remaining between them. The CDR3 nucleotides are TGCGCCAGCAGCTTGGCCCCGGGTGGGACGGGATCACCCCTCCACTTT. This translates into CASSLAPGGTGSPLHF.

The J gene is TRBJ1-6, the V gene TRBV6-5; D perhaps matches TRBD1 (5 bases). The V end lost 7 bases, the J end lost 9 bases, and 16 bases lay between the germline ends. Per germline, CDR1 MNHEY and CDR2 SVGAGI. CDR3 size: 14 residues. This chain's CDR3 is CASTKDIVASPLHF. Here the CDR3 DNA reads TGTGCCAGCACCAAGGACATTGTCGCTTCACCCCTCCACTTT.

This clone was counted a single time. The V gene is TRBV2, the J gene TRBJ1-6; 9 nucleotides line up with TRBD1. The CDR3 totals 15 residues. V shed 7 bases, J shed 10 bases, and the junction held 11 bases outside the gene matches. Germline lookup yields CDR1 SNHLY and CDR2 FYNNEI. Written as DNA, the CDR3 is TGTGCCAGCACTAGTACCGGGACAGGGCGCTCACCCCTCCACTTT. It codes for CASTSTGTGRSPLHF.

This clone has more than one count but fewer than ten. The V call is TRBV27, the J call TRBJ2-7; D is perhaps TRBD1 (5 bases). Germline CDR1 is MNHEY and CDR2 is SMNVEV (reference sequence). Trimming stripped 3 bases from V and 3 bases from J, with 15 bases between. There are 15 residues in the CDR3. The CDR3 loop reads CASSFAGNNYYEQYF. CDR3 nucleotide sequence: TGTGCCAGCAGTTTTGCAGGGAACAACTACTACGAGCAGTACTTC.

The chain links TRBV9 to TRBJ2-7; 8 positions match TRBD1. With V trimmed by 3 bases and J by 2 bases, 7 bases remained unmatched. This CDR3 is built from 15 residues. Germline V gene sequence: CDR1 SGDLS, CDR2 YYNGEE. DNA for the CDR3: TGTGCCAGCAGCGCTGAGGACAGGGCCACCTACGAGCAGTACTTC. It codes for CASSAEDRATYEQYF.

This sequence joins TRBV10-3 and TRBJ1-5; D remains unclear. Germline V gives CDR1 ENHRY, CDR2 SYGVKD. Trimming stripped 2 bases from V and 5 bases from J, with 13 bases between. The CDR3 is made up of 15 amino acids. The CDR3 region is CAISEEGTAYQPQHF. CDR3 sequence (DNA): TGTGCCATCAGTGAGGAAGGTACGGCTTATCAGCCCCAGCATTTT.

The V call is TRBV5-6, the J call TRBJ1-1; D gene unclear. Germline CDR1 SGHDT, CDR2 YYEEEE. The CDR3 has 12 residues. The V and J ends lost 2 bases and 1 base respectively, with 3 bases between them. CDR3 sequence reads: CASSFGNTEAFF. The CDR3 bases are TGTGCCAGCAGCTTCGGGAACACTGAAGCTTTCTTT.

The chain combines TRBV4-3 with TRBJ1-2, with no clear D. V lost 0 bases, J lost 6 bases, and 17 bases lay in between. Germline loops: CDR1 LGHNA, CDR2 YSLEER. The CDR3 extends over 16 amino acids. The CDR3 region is CASSQELVRPRNGYTF. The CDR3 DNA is TGCGCCAGCAGCCAAGAACTAGTAAGGCCGCGGAATGGCTACACCTTC.

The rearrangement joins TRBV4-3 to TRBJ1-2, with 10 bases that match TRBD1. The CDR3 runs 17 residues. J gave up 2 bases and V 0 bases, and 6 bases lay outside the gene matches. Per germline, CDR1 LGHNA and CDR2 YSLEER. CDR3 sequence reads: CASSQDYGTGANYGYTF. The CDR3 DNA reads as TGCGCCAGCAGCCAAGATTACGGGACAGGGGCGAACTATGGCTACACCTTC.

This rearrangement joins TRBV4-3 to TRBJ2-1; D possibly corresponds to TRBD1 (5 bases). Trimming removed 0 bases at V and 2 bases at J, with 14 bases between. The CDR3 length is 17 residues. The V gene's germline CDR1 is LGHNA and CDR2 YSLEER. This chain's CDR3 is CASSQEGRQTAYNEQFF. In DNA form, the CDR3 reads TGCGCCAGCAGCCAAGAAGGCCGACAGACCGCCTACAATGAGCAGTTCTTC.

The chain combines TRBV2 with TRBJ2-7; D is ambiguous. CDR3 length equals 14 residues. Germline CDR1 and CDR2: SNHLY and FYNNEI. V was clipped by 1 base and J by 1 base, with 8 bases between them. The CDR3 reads CASSEVAVSYEQYF. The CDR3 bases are TGTGCCAGCAGTGAAGTGGCAGTGTCCTACGAGCAGTACTTC.

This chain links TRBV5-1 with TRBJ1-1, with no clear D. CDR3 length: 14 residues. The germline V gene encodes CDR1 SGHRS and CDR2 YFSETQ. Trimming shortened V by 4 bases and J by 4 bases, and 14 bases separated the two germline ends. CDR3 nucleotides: TGCGCCAGCAGCCCGGGGAACCTCGGCACTGAAGCTTTCTTT. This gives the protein CASSPGNLGTEAFF.

CDR3 DNA sequence: TGCGCCAGCAGCCAGATACAGGGGTGGGATGGCTACACCTTC. Its translation is CASSQIQGWDGYTF. The genes are TRBV4-3 and TRBJ1-2; 7 bases agree with TRBD1. J lost 6 bases, V lost 3 bases, and 7 bases had no gene match. The length of the CDR3 is 14 residues. Germline CDR1 is LGHNA and CDR2 is YSLEER.

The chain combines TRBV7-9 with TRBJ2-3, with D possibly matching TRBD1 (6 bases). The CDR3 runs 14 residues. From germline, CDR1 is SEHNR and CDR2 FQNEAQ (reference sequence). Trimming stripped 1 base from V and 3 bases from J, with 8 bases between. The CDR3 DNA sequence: TGTGCCAGCAGCTTAGTTGACAGGACAGATACGCAGTATTTT. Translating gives CASSLVDRTDTQYF.

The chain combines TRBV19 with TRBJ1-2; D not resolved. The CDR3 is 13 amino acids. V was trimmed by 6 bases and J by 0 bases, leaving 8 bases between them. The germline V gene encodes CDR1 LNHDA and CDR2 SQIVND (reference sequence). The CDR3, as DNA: TGTGCCAGTAGGGCAGACACTAACTATGGCTACACCTTC. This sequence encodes CASRADTNYGYTF.

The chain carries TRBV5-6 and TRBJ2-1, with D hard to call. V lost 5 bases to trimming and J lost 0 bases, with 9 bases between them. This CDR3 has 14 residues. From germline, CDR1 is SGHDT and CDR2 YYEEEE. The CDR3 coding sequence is TGTGCCAGCAGAAGGAGTAGCTCCTACAATGAGCAGTTCTTC. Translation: CASRRSSSYNEQFF.

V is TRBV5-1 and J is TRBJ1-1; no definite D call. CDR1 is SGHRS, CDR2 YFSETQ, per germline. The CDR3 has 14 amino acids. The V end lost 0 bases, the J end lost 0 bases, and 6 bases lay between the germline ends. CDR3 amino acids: CASSLDPVNTEAFF. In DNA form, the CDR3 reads TGCGCCAGCAGCTTGGATCCAGTGAACACTGAAGCTTTCTTT.

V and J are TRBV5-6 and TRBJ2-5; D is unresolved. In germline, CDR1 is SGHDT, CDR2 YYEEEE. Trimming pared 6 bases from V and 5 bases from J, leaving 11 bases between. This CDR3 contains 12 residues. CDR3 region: CASTAVRETQYF. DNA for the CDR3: TGTGCCAGCACCGCTGTACGGGAGACCCAGTACTTC.

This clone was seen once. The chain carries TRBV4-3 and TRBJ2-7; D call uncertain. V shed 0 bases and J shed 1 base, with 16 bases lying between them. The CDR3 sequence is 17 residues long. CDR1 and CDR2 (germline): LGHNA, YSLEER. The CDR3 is CASSQETQAAISYEQYF. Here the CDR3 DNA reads TGCGCCAGCAGCCAAGAGACGCAGGCAGCCATATCCTACGAGCAGTACTTC.

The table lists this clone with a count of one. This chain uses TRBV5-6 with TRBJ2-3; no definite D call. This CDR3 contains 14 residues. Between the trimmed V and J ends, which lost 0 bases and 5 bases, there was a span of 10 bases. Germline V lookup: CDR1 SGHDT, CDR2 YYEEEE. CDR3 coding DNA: TGTGCCAGCAGCTTGGTGTCAGCCCAAGATACGCAGTATTTT. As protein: CASSLVSAQDTQYF.

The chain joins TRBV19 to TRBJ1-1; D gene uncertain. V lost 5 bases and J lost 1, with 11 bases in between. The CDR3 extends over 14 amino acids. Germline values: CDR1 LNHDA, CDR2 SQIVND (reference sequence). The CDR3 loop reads CASSLLTANTEAFF. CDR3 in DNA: TGTGCCAGTAGTTTATTGACGGCGAACACTGAAGCTTTCTTT.

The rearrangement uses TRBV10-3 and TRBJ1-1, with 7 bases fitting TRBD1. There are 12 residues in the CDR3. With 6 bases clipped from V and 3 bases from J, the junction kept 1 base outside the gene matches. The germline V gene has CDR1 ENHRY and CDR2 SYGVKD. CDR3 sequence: CAIRQGDTEAFF. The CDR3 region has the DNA TGTGCCATCAGGCAGGGGGACACTGAAGCTTTCTTT.